This TCR beta chain was captured in a study of T cell changes during pregnancy in multiple sclerosis. Here immunoSEQ multiplex PCR was the method, and the copy in TCRdb shows in-frame clones only, minus some. The sample has roughly 93,000 clones; around 90% are singletons. This material consisted of peripheral blood, taken in the first trimester of pregnancy. The clonotype was recovered from a female donor in good health, enrolled as a control in a pregnancy study.

CDR3 nucleotides: TGTGCCAGCAGTGACCTACTAGCGGGGGAATACAATGAGCAGTTCTTC. Protein product: CASSDLLAGEYNEQFF. This chain links TRBV25-1 with TRBJ2-1, with 11 bases aligning to TRBD2. The V gene end was trimmed by 3 bases and the J gene end by 4 bases; junction bases not matched to a gene: 5. CDR3 length equals 16 residues. Germline CDR1 reads MGHDK; CDR2 reads SYGVNS.